One and the same sample provided the 24 T cell receptor beta chains below, sequenced in a study of memory CD4+ T cells and cytomegalovirus serostatus (dated by TCRdb to the late 2010s). A FACSAria II was used to sort memory CD4+ T cells, defined as single viable CD3+CD4+CD8-CD45RO+ cells. Library preparation was by the immunoSEQ multiplex PCR assay. TCRdb stores this immuneACCESS table with in-frame sequences only. Part of the clones is absent; in the studies checked, under half of the shortfall reflects unresolved V genes, and no reason is known for the rest. The sample has about 25,000 clones on record, about 80% of them singletons. In total, the top ten clones hold 0.9% to 1.1% of the sample. Sequencing was carried out using memory CD4+ T cells from blood. Receptor source: an adult in good health and CMV-seronegative.

The chain carries TRBV5-5 and TRBJ2-7; D possibly corresponds to TRBD2 (6 bases). CDR3 length: 16 residues. Germline CDR1 and CDR2: SGHKS and YYEKEE (reference sequence). Trimming removed 4 bases from V and 0 bases from J, with 17 bases in between. CDR3 nucleotides: TGTGCCAGCAGCCCCGGAGGGAGCGGTAGCTCCTACGAGCAGTACTTC. This translates into CASSPGGSGSSYEQYF.

The rearrangement uses TRBV5-1 and TRBJ2-7; 9 nucleotides align to TRBD1. The CDR3 is 14 amino acids. Per germline, CDR1 SGHRS and CDR2 YFSETQ. The V segment lost 4 bases and the J segment 4 bases; nucleotides outside the gene matches: 6. CDR3 loop: CASSEGTGLYEQYF. CDR3 nucleotides: TGCGCCAGCAGCGAGGGGACAGGGTTGTACGAGCAGTACTTC.

The chain uses TRBV7-9 and TRBJ1-4; D is uncertain. Germline V gives CDR1 SEHNR, CDR2 FQNEAQ (reference sequence). V was shortened by 3 bases and J by 4 bases, with 18 bases between the two germline ends. This CDR3 has 17 residues. The CDR3 reads CASSFRELNSDNEKLFF. In DNA form, the CDR3 reads TGTGCCAGCAGCTTCCGAGAACTCAACAGCGATAATGAAAAACTGTTTTTT.

Concerning this clone: Mismatch with germline at one junction end may stem from a read error. J is TRBJ2-3 and V is TRBV20-1; D assignment may be TRBD1 or TRBD2 (5 bases each). This CDR3 spans 10 amino acids. Germline CDR1 is DFQATT and CDR2 is SNEGSKA (reference sequence). The CDR3 DNA is TGCAGTGCTAGGAAAACTAGGGGAAATTTT. Translating it yields CSARKTRGNF.

The rearrangement uses TRBV27 and TRBJ1-1; 10 positions agree with TRBD1. CDR3 length: 16 residues. The ends lost 6 bases at V and 7 bases at J; junction bases unmatched: 14. Germline-derived CDR1 and CDR2 are MNHEY and SMNVEV (reference sequence). CDR3 in amino acids: CASRYDPGQGPFEAFF. The CDR3 DNA sequence: TGTGCCAGCAGGTACGACCCGGGACAGGGGCCATTTGAAGCTTTCTTT.

V gene TRBV7-9 combines with J gene TRBJ2-2, with a weak D call TRBD2 (5 bases). In germline, CDR1 is SEHNR, CDR2 FQNEAQ (reference sequence). V shed 8 bases and J shed 6 bases, with 13 bases lying between them. The CDR3 runs 13 residues. In DNA, the CDR3 is TGTGCCAGCCCCTTGGCGGGCCCCGGGGAGCTGTTTTTT. It translates to CASPLAGPGELFF.

V and J are TRBV19 and TRBJ2-7; possibly TRBD1 or TRBD2 for D (5 bases each). V was shortened by 2 bases and J by 7 bases, with 18 bases between the two germline ends. CDR1 and CDR2 (germline): LNHDA, SQIVND (reference sequence). CDR3 length: 15 residues. CDR3 sequence reads: CASSISSAGSREQYF. In nucleotides, the CDR3 is TGTGCCAGTAGTATAAGTTCGGCAGGGAGTAGGGAGCAGTACTTC.

The chain combines TRBV11-2 with TRBJ2-3, with D uncertain. V was shortened by 1 base and J by 2 bases, with 10 bases between the two germline ends. The V gene's germline CDR1 is SGHAT and CDR2 FQNNGV. This CDR3 has 15 residues. CDR3 amino acids: CASSLGPQYTDTQYF. The CDR3 DNA sequence: TGTGCCAGCAGCTTAGGTCCGCAGTACACAGATACGCAGTATTTT.

The V and J genes are TRBV30 and TRBJ1-6; 12 bases are a match to TRBD1. The trim removed 0 bases at V and 2 bases at J, leaving 2 bases unmatched. This CDR3 has 17 residues. Germline-derived CDR1 and CDR2 are GTSNPN and SVGIG (reference sequence). The CDR3 sequence: CAWSVGTGGAYNSPLHF. As DNA, the CDR3 is TGTGCCTGGAGTGTCGGGACAGGGGGCGCCTATAATTCACCCCTCCACTTT.

The rearrangement joins TRBV6-5 to TRBJ2-7; TRBD1 agrees at 7 bases. The junction had 12 bases not matched to a gene; V was cut back by 5 bases and J by 5 bases. This CDR3 has 15 amino acids. Germline loops: CDR1 MNHEY, CDR2 SVGAGI. The DNA of the CDR3 is TGTGCCAGCAGTCCCAAGCCCTGGACAGGCCACGAGCAGTACTTC. This codes for CASSPKPWTGHEQYF.

Details on this clone: The identical CDR3 is also encoded by other nucleotide sequences in the sample. V gene TRBV11-2 combines with J gene TRBJ2-7; D is uncertain. Trimming removed 1 base from V and 0 bases from J, with 10 bases in between. Germline V gives CDR1 SGHAT, CDR2 FQNNGV. The CDR3 contains 15 residues. As DNA, the CDR3 is TGTGCCAGCAGCTTAGTTTTAGGCAGCTCCTACGAGCAGTACTTC. Translated: CASSLVLGSSYEQYF.

The chain has TRBV18 and TRBJ2-1; TRBD2 might be the D (6 bases). The CDR3 has 17 amino acids. Trimming left V 3 bases short and J 8 bases short, with 23 bases between. The germline CDR1 and CDR2 sequences are KGHSH and LQKENI. The CDR3 DNA sequence: TGTGCCAGCTCACCTGGGTTTGGGGAGGAAGACTTCGATGAGCAGTTCTTC. It is translated as CASSPGFGEEDFDEQFF.

V usage is TRBV19 and J usage is TRBJ2-7; 9 nucleotides match TRBD1. Losses at the gene ends were 3 bases for V and 6 bases for J; bases not matched to a gene: 9. This CDR3 is 15 amino acids long. Looked up from germline, CDR1 is LNHDA and CDR2 is SQIVND (reference sequence). The CDR3 spells CASSIGSVQGAEQYF. The CDR3 bases are TGTGCCAGTAGTATTGGATCGGTACAGGGGGCCGAGCAGTACTTC. The whole variable domain, filled in from reference TRBV19 and TRBJ2-7, reads DGGITQSPKYLFRKEGQNVTLSCEQNLNHDAMYWYRQDPGQGLRLIYYSQIVNDFQKGDIAEGYSVSREKKESFPLTVTSAQKNPTAFYLCASSIGSVQGAEQYFGPGTRLTVT.

J is TRBJ2-7 and V is TRBV18, with 8 positions matching TRBD1. The CDR3 runs 15 residues. V was clipped by 2 bases and J by 5 bases; unmatched bases: 8. Germline V gene lookup returns CDR1 KGHSH and CDR2 LQKENI. In nucleotides, the CDR3 is TGTGCCAGCTCACCAACCCAGACAGGGGCGAACGAGCAGTACTTC. Translated: CASSPTQTGANEQYF.

V is TRBV5-1 and J is TRBJ2-2; 12 positions match TRBD2. The CDR3 is 15 residues long. Germline trimming cut 2 bases from V and 7 bases from J; bases unmatched to any gene: 3. The germline V gene encodes CDR1 SGHRS and CDR2 YFSETQ. The CDR3 here is CASSLLAGGDGELFF. CDR3 DNA sequence: TGCGCCAGCAGCTTACTAGCGGGGGGAGACGGGGAGCTGTTTTTT.

The chain joins TRBV7-2 to TRBJ1-1; D unclear. The CDR3 loop spans 16 amino acids. Per germline, CDR1 SGHTA and CDR2 FQGNSA. Deletions cut 2 bases from V and 10 bases from J, with 23 bases between. The CDR3 DNA follows: TGTGCCAGCAGCTTAATTACGTCAGTTACCCCCATTGGAGCTTTCTTT. Amino acid sequence: CASSLITSVTPIGAFF.

In this sample, this clone turned up once. The rearrangement uses TRBV6-5 and TRBJ1-3; D is perhaps TRBD1 (6 bases). Germline CDR1 MNHEY, CDR2 SVGAGI. V lost 3 bases to trimming and J lost 0 bases, with 12 bases between them. This CDR3 contains 16 residues. DNA of the CDR3: TGTGCCAGCAGTTATTACTCAGGGGACTCTGGAAACACCATATATTTT. Its translation: CASSYYSGDSGNTIYF.

This clone appeared once. The chain links TRBV5-5 to TRBJ1-2; unclear D gene. V lost 1 base and J lost 9, with 16 bases in between. This CDR3 is built from 14 residues. From germline, CDR1 is SGHKS and CDR2 YYEKEE (reference sequence). This chain's CDR3 is CASSLIGQEISYTF. Here the CDR3 DNA reads TGTGCCAGCAGCTTGATAGGTCAGGAGATTAGCTACACCTTC.

The J gene is TRBJ1-1, the V gene TRBV10-2; TRBD1 might be the D (5 bases). The CDR3 is 14 residues long. Germline V CDR1 and CDR2: WSHSY, SAAADI. V lost 6 bases and J 0 bases, leaving 11 bases between the germline ends. CDR3 in amino acids: CASSAGSMNTEAFF. The CDR3, as DNA: TGCGCCAGCAGCGCAGGGAGCATGAACACTGAAGCTTTCTTT.

This chain connects TRBV30 to TRBJ2-7; 8 bases align to TRBD2. CDR1 and CDR2 (germline): GTSNPN, SVGIG (reference sequence). With V trimmed by 1 base and J by 3 bases, 5 bases remained unmatched. The CDR3 spans 14 residues. CDR3 loop: CAWSGSGGGYEQYF. As DNA, the CDR3 is TGTGCCTGGAGTGGCTCGGGAGGGGGCTACGAGCAGTACTTC.

V usage is TRBV7-9 and J usage is TRBJ2-1, with TRBD2 identical over 7 bases. Trimming at V came to 5 bases and at J to 7 bases, leaving 20 bases not matched to a gene. The CDR3 contains 18 residues. Germline values: CDR1 SEHNR, CDR2 FQNEAQ (reference sequence). Written as DNA, the CDR3 is TGTGCCAGCAGCGCAATTGGGTGGGGTGAGCGGGAAAGGAATGAGCAGTTCTTC. The encoded protein is CASSAIGWGERERNEQFF.

J is TRBJ2-7 and V is TRBV18, with D possibly TRBD2 on 5 matching bases. The CDR3 extends over 16 amino acids. Looked up from germline, CDR1 is KGHSH and CDR2 is LQKENI. Trimming shortened V by 2 bases and J by 3 bases, and 17 bases separated the two germline ends. This CDR3 is CASSPTKPGTYYEQYF. In nucleotides, the CDR3 is TGTGCCAGCTCACCAACAAAACCGGGAACTTACTACGAGCAGTACTTC.

The chain combines TRBV7-2 with TRBJ2-5; the D call may be TRBD1 or TRBD2 (5 bases each). This CDR3 spans 15 amino acids. Germline V CDR1 and CDR2: SGHTA, FQGNSA. Trimming cost V 2 bases and J 5 bases, with 15 bases left between them. DNA for the CDR3: TGTGCCAGCAGCTTATACGGGGCATTGTTGGAGACCCAGTACTTC. Residues: CASSLYGALLETQYF.

This clone was found once. This chain uses TRBV4-1 with TRBJ1-4, with 7 bases aligning to TRBD1. The CDR3 is 14 amino acids. Germline loops: CDR1 MGHRA, CDR2 YSYEKL. V trimming: 4 bases; J trimming: 3 bases; junction bases outside the gene matches: 2. The CDR3: CASSLTGSNEKLFF. Written as DNA, the CDR3 is TGCGCCAGCAGCCTGACAGGGTCTAATGAAAAACTGTTTTTT.